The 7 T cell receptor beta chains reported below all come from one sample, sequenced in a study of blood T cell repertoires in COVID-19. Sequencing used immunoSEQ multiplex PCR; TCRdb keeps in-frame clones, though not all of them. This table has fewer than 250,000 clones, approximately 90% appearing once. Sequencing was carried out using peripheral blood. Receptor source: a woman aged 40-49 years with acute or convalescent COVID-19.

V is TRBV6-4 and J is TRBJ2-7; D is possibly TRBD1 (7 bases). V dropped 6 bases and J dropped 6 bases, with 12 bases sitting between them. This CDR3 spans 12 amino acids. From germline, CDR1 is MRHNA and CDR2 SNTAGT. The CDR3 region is CASSGGGSEQYV. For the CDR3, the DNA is TGTGCCAGCAGCGGAGGGGGCTCCGAGCAGTACGTC.

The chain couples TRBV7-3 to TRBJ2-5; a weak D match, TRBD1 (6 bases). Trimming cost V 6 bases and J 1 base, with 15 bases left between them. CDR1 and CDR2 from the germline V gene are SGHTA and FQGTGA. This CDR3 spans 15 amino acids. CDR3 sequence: CASRPGQSPQETQYF. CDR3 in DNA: TGTGCCAGCAGGCCCGGACAGTCTCCCCAAGAGACCCAGTACTTC.

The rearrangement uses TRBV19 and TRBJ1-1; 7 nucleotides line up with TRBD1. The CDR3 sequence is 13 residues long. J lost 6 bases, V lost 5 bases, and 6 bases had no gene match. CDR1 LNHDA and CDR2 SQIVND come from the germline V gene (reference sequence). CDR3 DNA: TGTGCCAGTAGTTTCACAGGGGAGGCTGAAGCTTTCTTT. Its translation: CASSFTGEAEAFF.

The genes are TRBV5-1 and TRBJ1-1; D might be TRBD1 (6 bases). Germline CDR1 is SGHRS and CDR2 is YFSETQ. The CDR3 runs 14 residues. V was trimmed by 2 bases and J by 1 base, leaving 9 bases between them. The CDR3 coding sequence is TGCGCCAGCAGCTTTGACAGGCCGAACACTGAAGCTTTCTTT. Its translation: CASSFDRPNTEAFF.

CDR3 loop: CASSNRGNFNTGELFF. CDR3 bases: TGTGCCAGTAGTAACAGGGGTAATTTTAACACCGGGGAGCTGTTTTTT. J is TRBJ2-2 and V is TRBV19, with 7 bases lining up with TRBD1. There are 16 residues in the CDR3. J gave up 2 bases and V 4 bases, and 7 bases lay outside the gene matches. The germline V gene encodes CDR1 LNHDA and CDR2 SQIVND (reference sequence).

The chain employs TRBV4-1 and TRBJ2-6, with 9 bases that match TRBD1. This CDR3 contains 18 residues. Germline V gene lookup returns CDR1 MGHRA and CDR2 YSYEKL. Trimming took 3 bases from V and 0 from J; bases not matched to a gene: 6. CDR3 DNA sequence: TGCGCCAGCAGCCAGGGACAGGGACCCCTCTCTGGGGCCAACGTCCTGACTTTC. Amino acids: CASSQGQGPLSGANVLTF.

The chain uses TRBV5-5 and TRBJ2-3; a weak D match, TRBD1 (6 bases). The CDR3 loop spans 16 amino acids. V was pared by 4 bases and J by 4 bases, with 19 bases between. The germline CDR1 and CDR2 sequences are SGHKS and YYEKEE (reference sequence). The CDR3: CASSPLTGNMADTQYF. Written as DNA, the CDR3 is TGTGCCAGCAGCCCCCTCACAGGGAACATGGCAGATACGCAGTATTTT.